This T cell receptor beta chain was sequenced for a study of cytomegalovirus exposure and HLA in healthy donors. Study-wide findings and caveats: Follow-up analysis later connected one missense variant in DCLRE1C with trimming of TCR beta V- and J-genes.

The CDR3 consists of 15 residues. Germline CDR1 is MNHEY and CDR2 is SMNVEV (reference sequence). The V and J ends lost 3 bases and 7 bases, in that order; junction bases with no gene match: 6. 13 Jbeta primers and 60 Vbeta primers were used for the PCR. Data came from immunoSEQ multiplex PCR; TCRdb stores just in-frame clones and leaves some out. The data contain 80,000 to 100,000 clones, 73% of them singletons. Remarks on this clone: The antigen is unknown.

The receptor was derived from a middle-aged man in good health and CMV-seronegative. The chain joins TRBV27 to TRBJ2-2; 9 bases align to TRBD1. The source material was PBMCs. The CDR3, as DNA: TGTGCCAGCAGTTTGCAACAGGGGGCGGACGGGGAGCTGTTTTTT. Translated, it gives CASSLQQGADGELFF.